The rows below give T cell receptor beta chains drawn from one sample of a study of T cell responses to AZD1222 COVID-19 vaccine. The table came from immunoSEQ multiplex PCR; TCRdb's copy has only in-frame clones and leaves some out. The repertoire consists of approximately 190,000 clones, with 80% to 95% occurring once and the leading ten covering approximately 1%. This specimen was peripheral blood, taken 28 days after the second AZD1222 dose. Receptors were obtained from an adult who received the AZD1222 COVID-19 vaccine. The CDR3 runs from the conserved cysteine through the conserved F or W. Each record gives: J gene, D gene, clone size, V gene, CDR3 protein, CDR3 DNA. The D gene is left open where the match is weak. Size values are once, few and many counts, or a class for expanded clones, and some rows have none.

J: TRBJ1-1; D: NA; size: NA; V: TRBV13; CDR3: CASSLRGNTEAFF; DNA: TGTGCCAGCAGCTTAAGGGGAAACACTGAAGCTTTCTTT
J: TRBJ1-5; D: TRBD1; size: once; V: TRBV19; CDR3: CASSIRQGLYSNQPQHF; DNA: TGTGCCAGTAGTATCAGACAGGGGCTTTATAGCAATCAGCCCCAGCATTTT
J: TRBJ2-1; D: NA; size: NA; V: TRBV28; CDR3: CASSFTGSNEQFF; DNA: TGTGCCAGCAGTTTCACAGGCAGCAATGAGCAGTTCTTC
J: TRBJ1-1; D: TRBD1; size: NA; V: TRBV5-6; CDR3: CASSIIWDSHKAEAFF; DNA: TGTGCCAGCAGCATAATTTGGGACAGCCATAAAGCTGAAGCTTTCTTT
J: TRBJ1-1; D: NA; size: NA; V: TRBV6-4; CDR3: CASSADSLNTEAFF; DNA: TGTGCCAGCAGTGCGGACAGCTTGAACACTGAAGCTTTCTTT
J: TRBJ1-1; D: NA; size: few; V: TRBV4-2; CDR3: CASSLGGRNTEAFF; DNA: TGTGCCAGCAGCCTGGGGGGTCGAAACACTGAAGCTTTCTTT
J: TRBJ1-1; D: TRBD1; size: NA; V: TRBV2; CDR3: CASSLGTGVLLNTEAFF; DNA: TGTGCCAGCAGCCTCGGGACAGGAGTTCTATTGAACACTGAAGCTTTCTTT
J: TRBJ1-4; D: NA; size: NA; V: TRBV29-1; CDR3: CSGTGKNEKLFF; DNA: TGCAGCGGAACCGGGAAGAATGAAAAACTGTTTTTT
J: TRBJ1-5; D: NA; size: NA; V: TRBV7-2; CDR3: CASSFGRGNQPQHF; DNA: TGTGCCAGCAGCTTCGGACGGGGCAATCAGCCCCAGCATTTT
J: TRBJ2-5; D: NA; size: NA; V: TRBV11-2; CDR3: CASTKFRDTQETQYF; DNA: TGTGCCAGCACCAAATTCCGGGACACCCAAGAGACCCAGTACTTC
J: TRBJ2-1; D: TRBD2; size: NA; V: TRBV14; CDR3: CASSQAGGYNEQFF; DNA: TGTGCCAGCAGCCAAGCGGGGGGATACAATGAGCAGTTCTTC
J: TRBJ1-5; D: NA; size: NA; V: TRBV28; CDR3: CASSLWDGYNQPQHF; DNA: TGTGCCAGCAGTTTATGGGACGGATACAATCAGCCCCAGCATTTT
J: TRBJ2-5; D: NA; size: NA; V: TRBV7-7; CDR3: CASSRDPRETQYF; DNA: TGTGCCAGCAGCCGGGACCCCCGGGAGACCCAGTACTTC
J: TRBJ2-7; D: NA; size: NA; V: TRBV18; CDR3: CASSPQPTGSGEQYF; DNA: TGTGCCAGCTCACCTCAGCCAACAGGGTCGGGAGAGCAGTACTTC
J: TRBJ2-2; D: TRBD2; size: NA; V: TRBV5-1; CDR3: CASSWAHGRPTGELFF; DNA: TGCGCCAGCAGCTGGGCCCACGGGAGGCCCACCGGGGAGCTGTTTTTT
J: TRBJ1-2; D: TRBD1; size: NA; V: TRBV7-9; CDR3: CASSFGQEPHYGYTF; DNA: TGTGCCAGCAGCTTCGGACAGGAGCCCCACTATGGCTACACCTTC
J: TRBJ1-2; D: TRBD1; size: NA; V: TRBV28; CDR3: CASRTAGGGYGYTF; DNA: TGTGCCAGCAGGACGGCAGGGGGCGGCTATGGCTACACCTTC
J: TRBJ1-2; D: TRBD1; size: NA; V: TRBV7-2; CDR3: CASSSNRGGKKGYTF; DNA: TGTGCCAGCAGCTCGAACAGGGGTGGGAAAAAGGGCTACACCTTC
J: TRBJ1-3; D: NA; size: NA; V: TRBV12-3/TRBV12-4; CDR3: CAQDIRSGNTIYF; DNA: TGTGCCCAGGACATACGCTCTGGAAACACCATATATTTT
J: TRBJ1-1; D: NA; size: NA; V: TRBV12-3/TRBV12-4; CDR3: CASSFGQVEAFF; DNA: TGTGCCAGCAGTTTCGGTCAGGTAGAAGCTTTCTTT
J: TRBJ2-2; D: TRBD1; size: NA; V: TRBV6-5; CDR3: CASRPQGAITGELFF; DNA: TGTGCCAGCCGGCCTCAGGGGGCAATCACCGGGGAGCTGTTTTTT
J: TRBJ2-3; D: NA; size: NA; V: TRBV5-1; CDR3: CASSLDRVADTQYF; DNA: TGCGCCAGCAGCTTGGACAGGGTTGCAGATACGCAGTATTTT